Listed below are T cell receptor beta chains from one sample, sequenced in a study of blood T cell repertoires in COVID-19. Some clones are missing from TCRdb's copy, which holds only in-frame ones; the method was immunoSEQ multiplex PCR. Of about 260,000 clones detected, around 87% appear once; the ten largest clones hold 2.3%. The sample taken for sequencing was peripheral blood. These receptors all stem from a woman in her forties or fifties with acute or convalescent COVID-19. CDR3s include the opening cysteine and the closing phenylalanine or tryptophan. A D gene is named only where the DNA matches it firmly. The size entry is marked missing in some rows and otherwise reads once, few, many or a size class.

clone size	V gene	J gene	D gene	CDR3 DNA	CDR3 protein
-	TRBV19	TRBJ1-5	TRBD1	TGTGCCAGTAGTATCTCGACAGGGTTAGAGAATCAGCCCCAGCATTTT	CASSISTGLENQPQHF
many	TRBV7-9	TRBJ2-2	-	TGTGCCAGCAGTCAAACCGGGGAGCTGTTTTTT	CASSQTGELFF
-	TRBV5-1	TRBJ2-2	-	TGCGCCAGCAGCTTGACTACGAACACCGGGGAGCTGTTTTTT	CASSLTTNTGELFF
-	TRBV7-3	TRBJ2-3	-	TGTGCCAGCAGCTTAACTCTAGCAGGGGGCACAGATACGCAGTATTTT	CASSLTLAGGTDTQYF
-	TRBV7-6	TRBJ2-1	TRBD2	TGTGCCAGCAGGGGGGGACTAGCGGGTTACAATGAGCAGTTCTTC	CASRGGLAGYNEQFF
few	TRBV11-3	TRBJ2-1	TRBD2	TGTGCCAGCAGCAGCGGACTAGCGAGCTACAATGAGCAGTTCTTC	CASSSGLASYNEQFF
-	TRBV6-6	TRBJ2-7	-	TGTGCCAGCAGTTTTGGGACAAAGGGCTACGAGCAGTACTTC	CASSFGTKGYEQYF
-	TRBV11-2	TRBJ2-4	TRBD2	TGTGCCAGCAGCTTAGAAGGGACTACCAAAAACATTCAGTACTTC	CASSLEGTTKNIQYF
-	TRBV5-4	TRBJ2-7	-	TGTGCCAGCAGCTTGGTCGGGGGAAGGAACGAGCAGTACTTC	CASSLVGGRNEQYF
-	TRBV7-8	TRBJ1-1	-	TGTGCCAGCAGCTTACGGTTAGCGGGACGGAGCACTGAAGCTTTCTTT	CASSLRLAGRSTEAFF
-	TRBV7-2	TRBJ1-2	-	TGTGCCAGCAGCTCCCCCTTTAGAGGGAACTATGGCTACACCTTC	CASSSPFRGNYGYTF
-	TRBV12-5	TRBJ1-1	TRBD1	TGTGCTAGTACAGCAGGGGGCAACACTGAAGCTTTCTTT	CASTAGGNTEAFF
-	TRBV29-1	TRBJ2-2	-	TGCAGCGTTGCTTTAAGGGGCACCGGGGAGCTGTTTTTT	CSVALRGTGELFF
-	TRBV4-1	TRBJ2-2	TRBD1	TGCGCCAGCAGCCCGATGGGCAGGGGGCTCGGCGGGGAGCTGTTTTTT	CASSPMGRGLGGELFF
-	TRBV19	TRBJ2-1	-	TGTGCCAGTAGTATTCTAGGTGTTGGGCAGTTCTTC	CASSILGVGQFF
-	TRBV9	TRBJ1-1	TRBD1	TGTGCCAGCAGCCTTGGGGACAGTAGACCTAACACTGAAGCTTTCTTT	CASSLGDSRPNTEAFF
-	TRBV5-4	TRBJ2-2	-	TGTGCCAGCAGCTTGCTGGCGGGGAGCCCCTTTGCGGAGCTGTTTTTT	CASSLLAGSPFAELFF
-	TRBV11-1	TRBJ2-3	-	TGTGCCAGCATCGACCGGACAAAGAGCACAGATACGCAGTATTTT	CASIDRTKSTDTQYF
-	TRBV19	TRBJ2-1	TRBD2	TGTGCCAGTAGTATCCCCCTAGCGGGAGTGGGTGAGCAGTTCTTC	CASSIPLAGVGEQFF
-	TRBV4-1	TRBJ1-1	-	TGCGCCAGCAGCCAAGATTCAGTCAGGGCTCTCTCTGAAGCTTTCTTT	CASSQDSVRALSEAFF
-	TRBV7-9	TRBJ1-6	TRBD1	TGTGCCAGCAGCTCGGGACAGGGTAATCGGCGCCTCCACTTT	CASSSGQGNRRLHF
-	TRBV27	TRBJ1-1	TRBD1	TGTGCCAGCAGCAGTCGGGACAGGGAAGCTTTCTTT	CASSSRDREAFF
-	TRBV5-1	TRBJ1-1	-	TGCGCCAGCAGCTTCGACTGGACAAAAAACACTGAAGCTTTCTTT	CASSFDWTKNTEAFF
-	TRBV27	TRBJ1-4	-	TGTGCCAGCAGTTTATCGCACGGAGGGAATGAAAAACTGTTTTTT	CASSLSHGGNEKLFF
-	TRBV11-2	TRBJ2-7	-	TGTGCCAGCAGCTTAGTCCCGGTATCCTACGAGCAGTACTTC	CASSLVPVSYEQYF
-	TRBV3-1/TRBV3-2	TRBJ2-3	TRBD1	TGTGCCAGCAGTGAAGGACAGGGGCAATATTTT	CASSEGQGQYF
-	TRBV28	TRBJ2-6	-	TGTGCCAGCAGTTTCATTTCGGGCGGAGGGGTCTCTGGGGCCAACGTCCTGACTTTC	CASSFISGGGVSGANVLTF
-	TRBV28	TRBJ2-3	-	TGTGCCAGCTTAATCGGGAGTTCGGATACGCAGTATTTT	CASLIGSSDTQYF
-	TRBV7-2	TRBJ2-1	TRBD1	TGTGCCAGCAGCCAAGACAGGGCCGATGAGCAGTTCTTC	CASSQDRADEQFF
-	TRBV7-2	TRBJ2-7	TRBD2	TGTGCCAGCAGCTTAAAGGCGGGAGGGCCATACGAGCAGTACTTC	CASSLKAGGPYEQYF
-	TRBV25-1	TRBJ2-7	-	TGTGCCAGCAGCCCCACCAGGGGCTTCTTCTACGAGCAGTACTTC	CASSPTRGFFYEQYF
-	TRBV6-5	TRBJ1-2	TRBD1	TGTGCCAGCAGCCCCTCCGGGACAGGGAAGAGAGGCTACACCTTC	CASSPSGTGKRGYTF
-	TRBV30	TRBJ1-2	TRBD1	TGTGCCTGGAGCGACAGGGGGCTCAGGGTCGGCGGCTACACCTTC	CAWSDRGLRVGGYTF
-	TRBV20-1	TRBJ2-3	TRBD2	TGCAGTGCTAGTCCCGGATGGACTAGCGGATGGGACTTGGACACAGATACGCAGTATTTT	CSASPGWTSGWDLDTDTQYF
-	TRBV6-1	TRBJ2-3	-	TGTGCCAGCAGTGAAGGGCTAGCGTGGGGCACAGATACGCAGTATTTT	CASSEGLAWGTDTQYF
-	TRBV25-1	TRBJ2-3	-	TGTGCCAGCAGTGAACCCCGGGGCACAGATACGCAGTATTTT	CASSEPRGTDTQYF
-	TRBV2	TRBJ2-3	-	TGTGCCAGCACTTATCCGGGCACAGATACGCAGTATTTT	CASTYPGTDTQYF
once	TRBV6-5	TRBJ2-3	-	TGTGCCAGCACGGGAACGGGGGACACAGATACGCAGTATTTT	CASTGTGDTDTQYF
-	TRBV5-1	TRBJ1-1	-	TGCGCCAGCAGCCCGAGGGAGGGCACTGAAGCTTTCTTT	CASSPREGTEAFF
once	TRBV7-2	TRBJ2-7	TRBD1	TGTGCCAGCAGCTTAACCCGACAGGGGAAGAACGAGCAGTACTTC	CASSLTRQGKNEQYF
-	TRBV6-5	TRBJ2-5	-	TGTGCCAGCACCTTAGACAGCGACCAAGAGACCCAGTACTTC	CASTLDSDQETQYF
-	TRBV3-1/TRBV3-2	TRBJ1-2	TRBD1	TGTGCCAGCAGCCAAGGTTTCGGACAGGACTATGGCTACACCTTC	CASSQGFGQDYGYTF
-	TRBV7-3	TRBJ2-1	TRBD2	TGTGCCAGCAGCTTTACTAGCGGGAGGGGTGAGCAGTTCTTC	CASSFTSGRGEQFF
-	TRBV4-3	TRBJ2-7	TRBD1	TGCGCCAGCAGCCAACTCGGGACAGGGGATTCCTACGAGCAGTACTTC	CASSQLGTGDSYEQYF
-	TRBV11-3	TRBJ1-3	-	TGTGCCAGCAGCGGAGGGACCTCAAATTTCGGGGCTGGAAACACCATATATTTT	CASSGGTSNFGAGNTIYF
-	TRBV9	TRBJ2-2	TRBD2	TGTGCCAGCAGCAAAACGGGACTAGCGGGGAACACCGGGGAGCTGTTTTTT	CASSKTGLAGNTGELFF
-	TRBV18	TRBJ2-5	TRBD1	TGTGCCAGCTCACCTAATCAGGGGGCAGGAGAGACCCAGTACTTC	CASSPNQGAGETQYF
-	TRBV2	TRBJ2-1	TRBD2	TGTGCCAGCAGTGATCGTATTAGCGGGACTGAGCAGTTCTTC	CASSDRISGTEQFF
few	TRBV9	TRBJ1-2	-	TGTGCCAGCAGCGTAGCTACCGGGGGAGGGTATGGCTACACCTTC	CASSVATGGGYGYTF
-	TRBV9	TRBJ1-2	-	TGTGCCAGCAGCGTAGAGGGAGGGACCTATGGCTACACCTTC	CASSVEGGTYGYTF
-	TRBV28	TRBJ2-7	TRBD2	TGTGCCAGCAGTTTATGCAGGATTAGCGGGAATCGGGACTACGAGCAGTACTTC	CASSLCRISGNRDYEQYF
-	TRBV18	TRBJ2-7	-	TGTGCCAGCTCACCAAGACAGTTGGCCGAGCAGTACTTC	CASSPRQLAEQYF
-	TRBV4-2	TRBJ2-1	TRBD2	TGTGCCAGCAGCCAGGGCGCTAGCGGGAGCAATGAGCAGTTCTTC	CASSQGASGSNEQFF